This record looks at one TCR beta chain sequence and its context. This table comes from immunoSEQ multiplex PCR, and its TCRdb copy is limited to in-frame clones, with some not included. This sample has about 99,000 clones, with 90% to 97% found just once. This entry comes from a study of OX40 agonist ivuxolimab in advanced cancers. Background on the study: Ivuxolimab, an antibody that agonizes OX40 (CD134), was administered to the patients.

The V gene's germline CDR1 is SGHVS and CDR2 FQNEAQ. The V gene lost 1 base and the J gene lost 2 bases, with 5 bases spanning the gap. The CDR3 runs 14 residues. This material consisted of CD4+ or CD8+ T cells sorted from blood, taken in a trial of the OX40 agonist ivuxolimab. The rearrangement uses TRBV7-8 and TRBJ2-2; D unclear. This clonotype was sampled from an adult with an advanced solid tumor such as melanoma, head and neck, liver or kidney cancer. As DNA, the CDR3 is TGTGCCAGCAGCTTAGATACTAACACCGGGGAGCTGTTTTTT. It is translated as CASSLDTNTGELFF.